This T cell receptor (beta chain) originates from a study of lymphopenia after photon versus proton radiotherapy. General study points: Under photons, naive T cells and diversity fell while effector/memory populations rose.

The CDR3 sequence is 14 residues long. Germline V CDR1 and CDR2: SGHTA, FQGTGA. Trimming took 5 bases from V and 5 from J; bases not matched to a gene: 7. Remarks on this clone: Its matching antigen is unknown.

Using immunoSEQ multiplex PCR, the repertoire was profiled, and TCRdb retains in-frame clones only, with some absent. The sample consists of about 83,000 clones, approximately 82% of them appearing once. The material was peripheral blood, obtained from a patient treated with proton-based radiotherapy. This receptor was taken from a man in his sixties with pancreatic cancer. This chain connects TRBV7-3 to TRBJ2-5, with 8 positions matching TRBD1. The CDR3 bases are TGTGCCAGCAGCGCGGACAGGGCAGAGGAGACCCAGTACTTC. Its translation: CASSADRAEETQYF.